This T cell receptor beta chain appears in the sequencing data of a study of cytomegalovirus exposure and HLA in healthy donors. The CDR3 extends over 15 amino acids. V was shortened by 0 bases and J by 1 base, with 10 bases between the two germline ends. Germline CDR1 SGHRS, CDR2 YFSETQ. Worth noting for this clone: Its antigen is undetermined.

Study-level findings and limits: Compared with the approximately 670-donor mean, an Asian-associated ancestry cluster reportedly had fewer N-insertions, according to a later analysis. Excluded were some V segments that proved indistinguishable, including TRBV6-2 and TRBV6-3. According to the study, roughly 160 TCR beta chains were cytomegalovirus-associated. Rarity held for most TCR sequences, but there were some public TCRs that occurred in many donors.

The PCR used 60 Vbeta and 13 Jbeta primers. Here immunoSEQ multiplex PCR was the method, and the copy in TCRdb shows in-frame clones only, minus some. The profile shows 150,000 to 200,000 clones, more than 65% of them singletons. The sequence was obtained from a male donor in good health and CMV-seronegative. The chain joins TRBV5-1 to TRBJ1-1; D is unclear. The sample was PBMCs. This CDR3 is CASSLEISRNTEAFF. DNA of the CDR3: TGCGCCAGCAGCTTGGAAATTTCCAGGAACACTGAAGCTTTCTTT.